These 11 T cell receptor beta chains share one sample of origin, sequenced in a study of cytomegalovirus exposure and HLA in healthy donors (dated by TCRdb to about 2017). Receptor libraries were prepared by the immunoSEQ multiplex PCR assay. A mixture of 60 forward primers for TCR Vbeta segments and 13 reverse primers for TCR Jbeta segments was used in the multiplex PCR. Entries here come from immuneACCESS through TCRdb and include only in-frame sequences with V and J called. Some clones fail to appear in such tables; in the studies checked, an unresolved V gene covers under half of the shortfall, and the cause of the remainder is unknown. The sample table gives some 84,000 clones. Of the sample, about 0.5% is held by the ten largest clones. Sequencing was done on a sample of PBMCs. Source of these receptors: a man over 45 in good health and CMV-seronegative.

The rearrangement uses TRBV5-5 and TRBJ1-2, with D maybe TRBD1 (6 bases). Germline V gives CDR1 SGHKS, CDR2 YYEKEE (reference sequence). V was clipped by 4 bases and J by 3 bases, with 19 bases between them. CDR3 length equals 16 residues. The CDR3 nucleotides are TGTGCCAGCAGCGTTGTCGGGACAACAGTATACTATGGCTACACCTTC. Its protein is CASSVVGTTVYYGYTF.

The chain couples TRBV7-6 to TRBJ1-5, with 10 bases fitting TRBD1. V lost 3 bases to trimming and J lost 5 bases; unmatched junction nucleotides: 1. The germline V gene encodes CDR1 SGHVS and CDR2 FNYEAQ. This CDR3 spans 14 amino acids. Here the CDR3 DNA reads TGTGCCAGCAGCTTCGGGACAGGGGATCAGCCCCAGCATTTT. Translated: CASSFGTGDQPQHF.

The rearrangement uses TRBV28 and TRBJ1-6; the D gene is possibly TRBD1 (5 bases). The length of the CDR3 is 17 residues. Germline V CDR1 and CDR2: MDHEN, SYDVKM. The V end was cut by 2 bases, the J end by 7 bases, with 18 bases between. CDR3 region: CASSLGALGLINSPLHF. CDR3 in DNA: TGTGCCAGCAGTTTAGGGGCACTCGGCCTTATCAATTCACCCCTCCACTTT.

The chain couples TRBV28 to TRBJ2-5; 11 bases line up with TRBD2. The germline gives CDR1 MDHEN, CDR2 SYDVKM. The V segment lost 7 bases and the J segment 4 bases; nucleotides outside the gene matches: 8. The CDR3 covers 15 residues. In DNA, the CDR3 is TGTGCCAGCACCCTAGCGGGGGGCCGCAGAGAGACCCAGTACTTC. Amino acids: CASTLAGGRRETQYF.

The gene calls are TRBV7-9 and TRBJ2-1; TRBD2 might be the D (7 bases). CDR1 is SEHNR, CDR2 FQNEAQ, per germline (reference sequence). CDR3 length: 18 amino acids. Trimming removed 0 bases from V and 6 bases from J, with 21 bases in between. CDR3 sequence (DNA): TGTGCCAGCAGCTTAGCGTACCTACAGGGAGGGGTGGGCAATGAGCAGTTCTTC. Translating it yields CASSLAYLQGGVGNEQFF.

The rearrangement joins TRBV7-2 to TRBJ1-5, with D hard to call. Germline loops: CDR1 SGHTA, CDR2 FQGNSA. V lost 10 bases, J lost 3 bases, and 10 bases lay in between. The CDR3 has 12 residues. CDR3 sequence reads: CAISRPNQPQHF. The CDR3 nucleotides are TGTGCCATCTCTAGGCCCAATCAGCCCCAGCATTTT.

V usage is TRBV28 and J usage is TRBJ2-5, with TRBD2 matching over 8 bases. The J call may be in error: the DNA end matches TRBJ2-7 better. CDR1 and CDR2 from the germline V gene are MDHEN and SYDVKM. This CDR3 has 16 amino acids. CDR3 region: CASSFNLAGLSYEQYF. CDR3 DNA sequence: TGTGCCAGCAGTTTCAACCTAGCGGGTTTAAGCTACGAGCAGTACTTC.

This rearrangement joins TRBV5-4 to TRBJ2-3; TRBD2 aligns across 8 bases. This CDR3 region has 15 residues. V shed 10 bases, J shed 1 base, and the junction held 11 bases outside the gene matches. CDR1 and CDR2 from the germline V gene are SGHNT and YYREEE (reference sequence). The CDR3 loop reads CAFRRGGGGTDTQYF. The CDR3 DNA reads TGTGCCTTCCGCCGGGGGGGCGGAGGCACAGATACGCAGTATTTT.

The chain couples TRBV2 to TRBJ1-5; possibly TRBD1 for D (6 bases). CDR1 is SNHLY, CDR2 FYNNEI, per germline. V lost 6 bases and J 6 bases, leaving 12 bases between the germline ends. This CDR3 spans 13 amino acids. As DNA, the CDR3 is TGTGCCAGCAGCGTCAGGGGTGCTCAGCCCCAGCATTTT. Protein: CASSVRGAQPQHF.

The V gene is TRBV6-6, the J gene TRBJ1-2; 7 bases are a match to TRBD1. Germline CDR1 MNHNY, CDR2 SVGAGI (reference sequence). Trimming took 0 bases from V and 1 from J; bases not matched to a gene: 5. This CDR3 spans 16 amino acids. The CDR3 region has the DNA TGTGCCAGCAGTTACTCGGACAGGAGGTTTAACTATGGCTACACCTTC. This gives the protein CASSYSDRRFNYGYTF.

To note about this clone: Sequence at one end of the junction differs from germline and may be a read error. The chain uses TRBV9 and TRBJ2-5; 11 bases line up with TRBD2. This CDR3 has 17 residues. The germline V gene encodes CDR1 SGDLS and CDR2 YYNGEE. The chain's CDR3 is CASSAGRLAGYQGTQYF. In nucleotides, the CDR3 is TGTGCCAGCAGCGCAGGGAGACTAGCGGGGTACCAAGGGACCCAGTACTTC.